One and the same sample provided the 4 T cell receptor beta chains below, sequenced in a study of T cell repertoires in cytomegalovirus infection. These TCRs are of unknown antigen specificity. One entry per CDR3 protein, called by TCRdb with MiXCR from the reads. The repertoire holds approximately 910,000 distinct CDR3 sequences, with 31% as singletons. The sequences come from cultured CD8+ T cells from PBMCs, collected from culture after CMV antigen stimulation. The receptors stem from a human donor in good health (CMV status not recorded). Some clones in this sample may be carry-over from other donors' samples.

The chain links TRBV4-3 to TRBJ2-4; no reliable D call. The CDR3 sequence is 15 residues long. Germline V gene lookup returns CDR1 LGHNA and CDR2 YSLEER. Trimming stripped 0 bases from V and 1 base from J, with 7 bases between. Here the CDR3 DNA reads TGCGCCAGCAGCCAAGATAGTCTGGCCAAAAACATTCAGTACTTC. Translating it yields CASSQDSLAKNIQYF.

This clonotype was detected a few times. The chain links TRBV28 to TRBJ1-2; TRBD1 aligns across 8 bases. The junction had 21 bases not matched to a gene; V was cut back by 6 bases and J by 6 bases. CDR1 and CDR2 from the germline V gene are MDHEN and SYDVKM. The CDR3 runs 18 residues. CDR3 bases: TGTGCCAGCAGCAAATTCCCCCTGTTGGACAGGGCGGATGATGGCTACACCTTC. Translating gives CASSKFPLLDRADDGYTF.

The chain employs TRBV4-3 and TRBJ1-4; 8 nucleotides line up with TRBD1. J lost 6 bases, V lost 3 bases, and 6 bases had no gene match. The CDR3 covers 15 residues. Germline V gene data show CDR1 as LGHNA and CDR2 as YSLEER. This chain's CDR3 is CASSHYRGEDEKLFF. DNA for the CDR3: TGCGCCAGCAGCCACTACAGGGGGGAGGATGAAAAACTGTTTTTT.

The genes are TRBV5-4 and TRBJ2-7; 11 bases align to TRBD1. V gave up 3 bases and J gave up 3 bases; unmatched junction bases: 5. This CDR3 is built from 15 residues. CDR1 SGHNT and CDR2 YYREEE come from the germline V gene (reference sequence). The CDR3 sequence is CASSWTGGAIYEQYF. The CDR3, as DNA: TGTGCCAGCAGCTGGACAGGGGGCGCAATCTACGAGCAGTACTTC.